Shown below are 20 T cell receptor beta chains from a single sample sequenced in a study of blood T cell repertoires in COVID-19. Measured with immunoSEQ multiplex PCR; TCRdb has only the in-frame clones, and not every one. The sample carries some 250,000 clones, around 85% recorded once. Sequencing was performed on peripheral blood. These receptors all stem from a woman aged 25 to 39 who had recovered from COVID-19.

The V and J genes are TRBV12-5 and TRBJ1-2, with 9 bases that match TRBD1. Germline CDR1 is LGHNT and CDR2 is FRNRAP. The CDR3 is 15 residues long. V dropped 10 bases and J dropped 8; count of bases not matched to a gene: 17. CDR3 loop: CATGGDRVFLYGYTF. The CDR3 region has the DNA TGTGCTACCGGAGGGGACAGGGTTTTCCTCTACGGCTACACCTTC. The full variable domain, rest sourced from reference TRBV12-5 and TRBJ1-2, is DARVTQTPRHKVTEMGQEVTMRCQPILGHNTVFWYRQTMMQGLELLAYFRNRAPLDDSGMPKDRFSAEMPDATLATLKIQPSEPRDSAVYFCATGGDRVFLYGYTFGSGTRLTVV.

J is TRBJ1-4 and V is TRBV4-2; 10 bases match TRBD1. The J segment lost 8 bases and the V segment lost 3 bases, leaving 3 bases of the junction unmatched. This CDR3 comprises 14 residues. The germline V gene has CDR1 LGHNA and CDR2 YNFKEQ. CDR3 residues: CASSQDRGVEKLFF. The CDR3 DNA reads TGTGCCAGCAGCCAGGACAGGGGGGTCGAAAAACTGTTTTTT.

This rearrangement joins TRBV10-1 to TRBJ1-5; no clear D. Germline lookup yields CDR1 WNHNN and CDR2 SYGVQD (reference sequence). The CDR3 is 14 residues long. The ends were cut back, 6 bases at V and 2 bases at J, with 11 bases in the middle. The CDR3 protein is CASRGYRCNQPQHF. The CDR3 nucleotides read TGCGCCAGCAGAGGTTACAGATGCAATCAGCCCCAGCATTTT.

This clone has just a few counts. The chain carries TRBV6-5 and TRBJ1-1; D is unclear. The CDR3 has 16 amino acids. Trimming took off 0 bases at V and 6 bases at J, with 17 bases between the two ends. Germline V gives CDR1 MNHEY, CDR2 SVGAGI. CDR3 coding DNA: TGTGCCAGCAGTTACTCGATTGGTGCCATCTACCCTGAAGCTTTCTTT. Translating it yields CASSYSIGAIYPEAFF.

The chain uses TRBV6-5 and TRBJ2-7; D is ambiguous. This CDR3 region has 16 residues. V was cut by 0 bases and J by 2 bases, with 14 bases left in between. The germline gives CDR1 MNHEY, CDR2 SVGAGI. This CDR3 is CASSYSISQAAYEQYF. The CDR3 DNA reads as TGTGCCAGCAGTTACTCGATCAGTCAGGCTGCCTACGAGCAGTACTTC.

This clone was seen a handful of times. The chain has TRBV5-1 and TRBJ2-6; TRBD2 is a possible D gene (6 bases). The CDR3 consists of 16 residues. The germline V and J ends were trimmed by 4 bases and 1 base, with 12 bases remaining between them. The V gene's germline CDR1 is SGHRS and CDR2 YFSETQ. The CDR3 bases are TGCGCCAGCAGCAGACCCCTAGCGTCTGGGGCCAACGTCCTGACTTTC. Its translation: CASSRPLASGANVLTF.

CDR3 sequence reads: CASSRGTGRGNTEAFF. CDR3 DNA: TGTGCCAGCAGCCGGGGGACGGGGAGGGGAAACACTGAAGCTTTCTTT. V usage is TRBV11-3 and J usage is TRBJ1-1; D may be TRBD1 (5 bases). The CDR3 consists of 16 residues. V lost 5 bases and J lost 2, with 18 bases in between. Germline CDR1 reads SGHNT; CDR2 reads YENEEA.

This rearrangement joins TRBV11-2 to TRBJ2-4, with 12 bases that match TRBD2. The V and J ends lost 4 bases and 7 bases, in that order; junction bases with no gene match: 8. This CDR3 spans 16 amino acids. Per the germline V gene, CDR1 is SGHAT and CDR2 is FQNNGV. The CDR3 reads CASSWTSGARGNIQYF. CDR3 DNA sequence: TGTGCCAGCAGCTGGACTAGCGGGGCCCGTGGTAACATTCAGTACTTC.

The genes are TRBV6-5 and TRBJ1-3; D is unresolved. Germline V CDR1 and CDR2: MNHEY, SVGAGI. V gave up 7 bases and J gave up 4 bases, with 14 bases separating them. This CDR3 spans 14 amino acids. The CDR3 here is CASTDSVRGNTIYF. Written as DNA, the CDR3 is TGTGCCAGCACCGACTCGGTTAGGGGAAACACCATATATTTT.

The DNA for the CDR3 is TGCAGTGCTAGTGACACACAACCTGAAGCTTTCTTT. It yields the protein CSASDTQPEAFF. The chain employs TRBV20-1 and TRBJ1-1; D remains ambiguous. The ends were cut back, 3 bases at V and 6 bases at J, with 11 bases in the middle. The CDR3 consists of 12 residues. Germline values: CDR1 DFQATT, CDR2 SNEGSKA (reference sequence).

The CDR3 bases are TGCAGCGCCAGCGGGGGGTGGGGGATGAACACTGAAGCTTTCTTT. Its protein product is CSASGGWGMNTEAFF. The chain is built from TRBV29-1 and TRBJ1-1, with D tentatively TRBD1 (5 bases). From germline, CDR1 is SQVTM and CDR2 ANQGSEA. The CDR3 covers 15 residues. Trimming left V 7 bases short and J 0 bases short, with 18 bases between.

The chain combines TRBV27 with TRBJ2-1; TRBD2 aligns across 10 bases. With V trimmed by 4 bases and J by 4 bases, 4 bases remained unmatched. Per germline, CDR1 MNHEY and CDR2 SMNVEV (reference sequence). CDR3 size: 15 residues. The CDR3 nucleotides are TGTGCCAGCAGTTCGGGGACTAGCGCTTACAATGAGCAGTTCTTC. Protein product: CASSSGTSAYNEQFF.

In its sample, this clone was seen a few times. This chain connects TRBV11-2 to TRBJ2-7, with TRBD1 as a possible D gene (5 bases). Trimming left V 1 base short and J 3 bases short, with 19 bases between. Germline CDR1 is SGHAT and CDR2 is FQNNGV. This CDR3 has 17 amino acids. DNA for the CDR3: TGTGCCAGCAGCTTAGGGGGAATGGTGGGGCAGGGCTACGAGCAGTACTTC. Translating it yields CASSLGGMVGQGYEQYF.

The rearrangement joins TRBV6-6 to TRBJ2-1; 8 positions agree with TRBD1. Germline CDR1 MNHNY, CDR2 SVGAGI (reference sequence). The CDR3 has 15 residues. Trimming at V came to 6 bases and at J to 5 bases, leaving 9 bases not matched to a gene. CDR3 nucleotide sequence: TGTGCCAGCAGCCACTACCGGACAGGGCACAATGAGCAGTTCTTC. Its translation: CASSHYRTGHNEQFF.

CDR3 residues: CASTEDKTGANVLTF. The CDR3 DNA is TGTGCCAGCACCGAGGACAAAACTGGGGCCAACGTCCTGACTTTC. The chain employs TRBV2 and TRBJ2-6, with D perhaps matching TRBD1 (5 bases). This CDR3 region has 15 residues. Germline V gives CDR1 SNHLY, CDR2 FYNNEI. With 7 bases removed from V and 2 bases from J, the gap between germline ends came to 12 bases.

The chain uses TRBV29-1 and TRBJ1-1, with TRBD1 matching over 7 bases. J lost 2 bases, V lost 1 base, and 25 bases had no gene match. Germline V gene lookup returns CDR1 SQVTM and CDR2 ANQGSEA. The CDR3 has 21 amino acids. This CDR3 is CSVEGRRGPNIGAGSNTEAFF. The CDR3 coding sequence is TGCAGCGTTGAAGGCCGAAGGGGGCCAAACATTGGGGCCGGGTCTAACACTGAAGCTTTCTTT. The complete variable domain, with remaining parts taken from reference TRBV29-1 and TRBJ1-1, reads SAVISQKPSRDICQRGTSLTIQCQVDSQVTMMFWYRQQPGQSLTLIATANQGSEATYESGFVIDKFPISRPNLTFSTLTVSNMSPEDSSIYLCSVEGRRGPNIGAGSNTEAFFGQGTRLTVV.

CDR3 in DNA: TGTGCCAGCAGCCTACTACAGGGGTCCCGGAATGAAAAACTGTTTTTT. This encodes CASSLLQGSRNEKLFF. The rearrangement links TRBV7-9 to TRBJ1-4; 7 positions match TRBD1. The CDR3 contains 16 residues. The trim removed 5 bases at V and 5 bases at J, leaving 11 bases unmatched. CDR1 and CDR2 (germline): SEHNR, FQNEAQ (reference sequence).

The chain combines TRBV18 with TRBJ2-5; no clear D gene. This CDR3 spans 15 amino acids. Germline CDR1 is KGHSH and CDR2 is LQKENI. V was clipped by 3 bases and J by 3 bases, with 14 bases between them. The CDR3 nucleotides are TGTGCCAGCTCACCCCTTCCAGGTGACGAAGAGACCCAGTACTTC. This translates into CASSPLPGDEETQYF.

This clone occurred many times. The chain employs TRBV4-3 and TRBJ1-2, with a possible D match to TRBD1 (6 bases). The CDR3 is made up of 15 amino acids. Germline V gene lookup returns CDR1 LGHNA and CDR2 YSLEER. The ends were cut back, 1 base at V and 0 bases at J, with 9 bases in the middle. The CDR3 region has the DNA TGCGCCAGCAGCCAAGCCGGACAGCCTAACTATGGCTACACCTTC. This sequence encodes CASSQAGQPNYGYTF.

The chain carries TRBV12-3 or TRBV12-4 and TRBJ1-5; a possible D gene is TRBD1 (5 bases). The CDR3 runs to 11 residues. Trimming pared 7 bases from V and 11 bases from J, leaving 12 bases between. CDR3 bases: TGTGCCAGCACCTCAGGGAAGTCCCAGCATTTT. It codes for CASTSGKSQHF.